A single sample gave rise to the 2 T cell receptor beta chains below, sequenced in a study of CD8 T cells in Susac syndrome. cDNA came from about 0.5 to 1 ug RNA primed by random hexamers. TCRdb reprocessed the immunoSEQ multiplex PCR reads with MiXCR, giving one entry per CDR3 protein. Of 150,000 to 160,000 distinct CDR3 sequences listed, just under 95% are singletons. What was sequenced was CD8+ T cells from PBMCs. The source is a human donor with multiple sclerosis.

This chain connects TRBV4-2 to TRBJ2-7; D gene uncertain. Trimming pared 0 bases from V and 1 base from J, leaving 10 bases between. CDR3 length: 15 amino acids. Germline V CDR1 and CDR2: LGHNA, YNFKEQ. In DNA form, the CDR3 reads TGTGCCAGCAGCCAAGATAGAGGCAGTTCCTACGAGCAGTACTTC. Its protein is CASSQDRGSSYEQYF.

The chain combines TRBV12-3 or TRBV12-4 with TRBJ2-5; 7 bases fit TRBD2. CDR3 size: 13 residues. V trimming: 5 bases; J trimming: 3 bases; junction bases outside the gene matches: 3. In DNA, the CDR3 is TGTGCCAGCAGTGGAGGACTAGAAGAGACCCAGTACTTC. It specifies CASSGGLEETQYF.